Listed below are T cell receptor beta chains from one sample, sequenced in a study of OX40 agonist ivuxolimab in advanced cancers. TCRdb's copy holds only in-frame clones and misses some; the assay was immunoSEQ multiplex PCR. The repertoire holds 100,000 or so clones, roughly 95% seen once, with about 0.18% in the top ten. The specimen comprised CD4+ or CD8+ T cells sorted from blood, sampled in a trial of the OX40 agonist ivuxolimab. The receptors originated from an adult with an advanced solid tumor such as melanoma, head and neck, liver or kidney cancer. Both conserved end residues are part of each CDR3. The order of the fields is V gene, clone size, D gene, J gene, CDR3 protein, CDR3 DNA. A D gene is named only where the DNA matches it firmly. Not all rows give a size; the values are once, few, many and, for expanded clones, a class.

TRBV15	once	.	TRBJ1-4	CATSRDSEKLFF	TGTGCCACCAGCAGAGATAGTGAAAAACTGTTTTTT
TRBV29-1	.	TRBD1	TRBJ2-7	CSVVIQGTYEQYF	TGCAGCGTTGTGATACAGGGGACCTACGAGCAGTACTTC
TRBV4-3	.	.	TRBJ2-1	CASSQVLGRGWNEQFF	TGCGCCAGCAGCCAAGTTCTGGGCAGGGGATGGAATGAGCAGTTCTTC
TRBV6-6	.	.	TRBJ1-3	CASSYSVISGNTIYF	TGTGCCAGCAGTTACTCGGTGATCTCTGGAAACACCATATATTTT
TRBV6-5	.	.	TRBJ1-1	CASSYSWTYHTEAFF	TGTGCCAGCAGTTACTCTTGGACATACCACACTGAAGCTTTCTTT
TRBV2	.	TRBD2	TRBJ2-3	CASSVGTTTDTQYF	TGTGCCAGCAGTGTGGGGACTACCACAGATACGCAGTATTTT
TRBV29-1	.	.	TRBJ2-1	CSVEKGQGINNEQFF	TGCAGCGTTGAAAAGGGGCAGGGAATCAACAATGAGCAGTTCTTC
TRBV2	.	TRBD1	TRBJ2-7	CASIKDRGYEQYF	TGTGCCAGCATAAAGGACAGGGGCTACGAGCAGTACTTC
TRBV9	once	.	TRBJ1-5	CASSVTDRGNQPQHF	TGTGCCAGCAGCGTGACGGATAGGGGCAATCAGCCCCAGCATTTT
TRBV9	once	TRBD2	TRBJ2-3	CASSERLAGGPRSQYF	TGTGCCAGCAGCGAGAGACTAGCGGGAGGGCCAAGGTCGCAGTATTTT
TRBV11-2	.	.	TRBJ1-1	CASSPGKGMNTEAFF	TGTGCCAGCAGCCCCGGTAAGGGGATGAACACTGAAGCTTTCTTT
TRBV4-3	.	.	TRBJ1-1	CASSRGDGSAQAFF	TGCGCCAGCAGCCGAGGGGACGGATCTGCCCAAGCTTTCTTT
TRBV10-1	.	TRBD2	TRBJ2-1	CASSTSGSNNEQFF	TGCGCCAGCTCGACTAGCGGGTCTAACAATGAGCAGTTCTTC
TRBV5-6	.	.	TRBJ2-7	CASSIRTSMTYEQYF	TGTGCCAGCAGCATCAGGACCTCGATGACCTACGAGCAGTACTTC
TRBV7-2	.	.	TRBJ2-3	CASSPSVGTDTQYF	TGTGCCAGCAGCCCATCCGTAGGCACAGATACGCAGTATTTT
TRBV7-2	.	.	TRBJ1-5	CASSLARAIGNQPQHF	TGTGCCAGCAGCTTAGCCAGGGCTATTGGCAATCAGCCCCAGCATTTT
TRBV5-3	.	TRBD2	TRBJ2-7	CARSRTPSGGFAEQYF	TGTGCCAGAAGTCGAACCCCTAGCGGGGGCTTCGCCGAGCAGTACTTC
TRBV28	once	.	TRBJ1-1	CASNQVGTEAFF	TGTGCCAGCAACCAGGTCGGGACTGAAGCTTTCTTT
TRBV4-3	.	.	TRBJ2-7	CASSFRGAPYEQYF	TGCGCCAGCAGCTTCCGGGGGGCCCCCTACGAGCAGTACTTC
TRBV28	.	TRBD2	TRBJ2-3	CASSQAGAAPTDTQYF	TGTGCCAGCAGCCAAGCGGGAGCTGCTCCCACAGATACGCAGTATTTT
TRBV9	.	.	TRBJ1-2	CASSVGRGRQANYGYTF	TGTGCCAGCAGCGTAGGGCGGGGGCGACAAGCTAACTATGGCTACACCTTC
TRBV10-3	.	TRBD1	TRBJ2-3	CAISGDRDSLDTQYF	TGTGCCATCAGTGGGGACAGGGACTCACTGGATACGCAGTATTTT
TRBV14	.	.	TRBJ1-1	CASSQEVNTEAFF	TGTGCCAGCAGCCAAGAGGTAAACACTGAAGCTTTCTTT
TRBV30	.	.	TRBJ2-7	CAWSAGAEQYF	TGTGCCTGGAGTGCAGGGGCCGAGCAGTACTTC
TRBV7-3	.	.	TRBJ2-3	CASSQPADTQYF	TGTGCCAGCAGCCAGCCCGCAGATACGCAGTATTTT